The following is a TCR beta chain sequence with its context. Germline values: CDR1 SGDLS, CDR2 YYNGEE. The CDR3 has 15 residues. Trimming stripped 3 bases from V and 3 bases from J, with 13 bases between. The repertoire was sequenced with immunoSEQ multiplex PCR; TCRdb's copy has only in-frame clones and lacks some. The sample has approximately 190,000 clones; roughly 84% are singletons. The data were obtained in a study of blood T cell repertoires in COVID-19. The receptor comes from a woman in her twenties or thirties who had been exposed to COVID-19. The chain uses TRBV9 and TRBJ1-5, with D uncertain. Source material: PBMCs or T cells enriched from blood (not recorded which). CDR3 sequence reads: CASSATTLPNQPQHF. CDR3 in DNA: TGTGCCAGCAGCGCCACGACACTGCCCAATCAGCCCCAGCATTTT.